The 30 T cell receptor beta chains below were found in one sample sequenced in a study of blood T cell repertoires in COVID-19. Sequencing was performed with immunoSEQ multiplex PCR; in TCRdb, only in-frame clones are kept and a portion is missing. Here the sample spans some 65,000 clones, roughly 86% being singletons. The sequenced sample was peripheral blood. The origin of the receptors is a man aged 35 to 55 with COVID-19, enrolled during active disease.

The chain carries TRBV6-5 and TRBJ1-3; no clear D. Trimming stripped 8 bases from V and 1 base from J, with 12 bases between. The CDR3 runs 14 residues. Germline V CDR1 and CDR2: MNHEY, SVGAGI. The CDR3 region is CASRLGLSGNTIYF. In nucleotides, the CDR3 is TGTGCCAGCCGTCTTGGCCTGTCTGGAAACACCATATATTTT.

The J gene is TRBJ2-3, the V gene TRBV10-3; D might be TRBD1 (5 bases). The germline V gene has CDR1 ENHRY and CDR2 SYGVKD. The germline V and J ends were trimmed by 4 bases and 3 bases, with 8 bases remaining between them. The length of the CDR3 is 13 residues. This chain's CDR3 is CAISASGTDTQYF. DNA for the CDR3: TGTGCCATCAGTGCTTCAGGGACAGATACGCAGTATTTT.

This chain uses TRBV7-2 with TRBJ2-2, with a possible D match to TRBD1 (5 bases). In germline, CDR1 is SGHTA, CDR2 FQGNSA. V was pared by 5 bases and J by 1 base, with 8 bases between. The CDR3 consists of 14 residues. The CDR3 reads CASSTDKNTGELFF. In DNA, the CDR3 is TGTGCCAGCAGCACGGACAAGAACACCGGGGAGCTGTTTTTT.

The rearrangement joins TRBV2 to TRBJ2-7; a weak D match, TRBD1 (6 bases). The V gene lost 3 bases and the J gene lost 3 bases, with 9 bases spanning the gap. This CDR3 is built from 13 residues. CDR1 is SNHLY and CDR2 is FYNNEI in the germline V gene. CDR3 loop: CASSEDSRYEQYF. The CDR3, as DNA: TGTGCCAGCAGTGAGGACAGCCGCTACGAGCAGTACTTC.

CDR3 bases: TGTGCCTGGACCGGGACTGGGGCCAACGTCCTGACTTTC. It codes for CAWTGTGANVLTF. The chain recombines TRBV30 with TRBJ2-6; a weak D match, TRBD2 (5 bases). The CDR3 length is 13 residues. Looked up from germline, CDR1 is GTSNPN and CDR2 is SVGIG (reference sequence). V gave up 4 bases and J gave up 2 bases, with 6 bases separating them. The full variable domain, completed using reference TRBV30 and TRBJ2-6, is SQTIHQWPATLVQPVGSPLSLECTVEGTSNPNLYWYRQAAGRGLQLLFYSVGIGQISSEVPQNLSASRPQDRQFILSSKKLLLSDSGFYLCAWTGTGANVLTFGAGSRLTVL.

The CDR3 is CASSLSGTIMNTEAFF. The CDR3 DNA follows: TGCGCCAGCAGCTTGTCCGGGACAATAATGAACACTGAAGCTTTCTTT. The chain carries TRBV5-1 and TRBJ1-1, with D perhaps TRBD1 (6 bases). The CDR3 is 16 amino acids. V shed 1 base and J shed 0 bases, with 13 bases lying between them. CDR1 is SGHRS and CDR2 is YFSETQ in the germline V gene.

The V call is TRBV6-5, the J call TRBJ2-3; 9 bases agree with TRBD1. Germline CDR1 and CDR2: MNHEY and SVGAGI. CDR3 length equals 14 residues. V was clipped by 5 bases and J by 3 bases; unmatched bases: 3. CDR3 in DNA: TGTGCCAGCAGTCTACAGGGGGCTACAGATACGCAGTATTTT. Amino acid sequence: CASSLQGATDTQYF.

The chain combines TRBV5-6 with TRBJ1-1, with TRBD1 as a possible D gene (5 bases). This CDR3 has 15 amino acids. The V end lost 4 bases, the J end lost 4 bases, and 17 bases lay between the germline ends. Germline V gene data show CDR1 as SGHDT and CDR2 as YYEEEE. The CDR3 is CASSSLGAGGTEAFF. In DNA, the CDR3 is TGTGCCAGCAGCAGCCTAGGGGCCGGCGGCACTGAAGCTTTCTTT.

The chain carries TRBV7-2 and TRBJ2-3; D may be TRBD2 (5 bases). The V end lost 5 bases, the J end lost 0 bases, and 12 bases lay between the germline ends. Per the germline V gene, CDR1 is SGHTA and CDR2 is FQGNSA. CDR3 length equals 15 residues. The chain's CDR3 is CASSPSAVSTDTQYF. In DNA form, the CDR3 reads TGTGCCAGCAGCCCCTCAGCGGTGAGCACAGATACGCAGTATTTT.

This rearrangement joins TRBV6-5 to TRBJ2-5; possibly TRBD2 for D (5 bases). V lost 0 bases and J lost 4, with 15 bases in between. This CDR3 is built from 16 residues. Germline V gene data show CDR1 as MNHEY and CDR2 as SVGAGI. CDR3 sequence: CASSYSSDPRGETQYF. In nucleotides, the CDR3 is TGTGCCAGCAGTTACTCATCGGACCCCCGGGGAGAGACCCAGTACTTC.

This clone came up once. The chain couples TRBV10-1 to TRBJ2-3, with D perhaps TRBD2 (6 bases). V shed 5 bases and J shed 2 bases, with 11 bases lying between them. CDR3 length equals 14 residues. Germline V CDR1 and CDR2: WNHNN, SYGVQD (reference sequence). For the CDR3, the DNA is TGCGCCAGCAGTCGCGGGACCTACACAGATACGCAGTATTTT. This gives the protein CASSRGTYTDTQYF.

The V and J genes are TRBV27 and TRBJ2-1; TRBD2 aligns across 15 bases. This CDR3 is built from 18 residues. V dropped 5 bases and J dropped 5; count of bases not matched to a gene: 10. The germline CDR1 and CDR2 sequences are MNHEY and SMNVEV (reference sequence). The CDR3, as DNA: TGTGCCAGCAGTCCCCCTCAGGGGACTAGCGGGGGGCACAATGAGCAGTTCTTC. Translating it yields CASSPPQGTSGGHNEQFF.

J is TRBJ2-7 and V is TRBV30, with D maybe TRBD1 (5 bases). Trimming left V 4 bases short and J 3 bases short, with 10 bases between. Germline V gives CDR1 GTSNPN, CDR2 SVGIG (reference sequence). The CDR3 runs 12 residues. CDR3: CAWMAGNYEQYF. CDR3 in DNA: TGTGCCTGGATGGCAGGGAACTACGAGCAGTACTTC.

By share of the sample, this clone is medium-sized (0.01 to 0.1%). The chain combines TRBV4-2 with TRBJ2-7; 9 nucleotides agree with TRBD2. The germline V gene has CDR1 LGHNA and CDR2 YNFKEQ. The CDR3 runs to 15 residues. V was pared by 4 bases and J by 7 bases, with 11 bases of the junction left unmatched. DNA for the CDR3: TGTGCCAGCAGCCCCCTAGCGGGGCCCTACGAGGAGCAGTACTTC. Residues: CASSPLAGPYEEQYF.

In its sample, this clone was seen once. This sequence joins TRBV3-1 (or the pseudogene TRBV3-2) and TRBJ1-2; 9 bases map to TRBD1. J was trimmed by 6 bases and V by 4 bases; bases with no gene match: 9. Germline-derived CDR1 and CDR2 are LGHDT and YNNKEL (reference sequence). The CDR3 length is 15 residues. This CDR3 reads CASSPTGQGGNGYTF. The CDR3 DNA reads TGTGCCAGCAGCCCTACGGGACAGGGTGGGAATGGCTACACCTTC.

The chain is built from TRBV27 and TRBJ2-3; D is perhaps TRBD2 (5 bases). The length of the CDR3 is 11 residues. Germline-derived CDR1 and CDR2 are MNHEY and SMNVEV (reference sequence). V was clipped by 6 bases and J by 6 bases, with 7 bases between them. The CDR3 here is CASREEDTQYF. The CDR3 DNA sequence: TGTGCCAGCAGGGAGGAGGATACGCAGTATTTT.

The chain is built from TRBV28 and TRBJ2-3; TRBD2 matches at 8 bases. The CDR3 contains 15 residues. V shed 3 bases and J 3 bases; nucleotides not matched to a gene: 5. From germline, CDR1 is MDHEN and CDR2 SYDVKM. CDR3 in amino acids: CASSFPSGGTDTQYF. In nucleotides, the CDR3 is TGTGCCAGCAGTTTCCCGAGCGGGGGTACAGATACGCAGTATTTT.

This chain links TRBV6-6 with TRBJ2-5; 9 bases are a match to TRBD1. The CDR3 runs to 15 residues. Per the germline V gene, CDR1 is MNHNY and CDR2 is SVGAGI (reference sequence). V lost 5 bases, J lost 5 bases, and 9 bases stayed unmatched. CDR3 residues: CASSAGQGREETQYF. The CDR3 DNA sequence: TGTGCCAGCAGTGCAGGACAGGGGCGGGAGGAGACCCAGTACTTC.

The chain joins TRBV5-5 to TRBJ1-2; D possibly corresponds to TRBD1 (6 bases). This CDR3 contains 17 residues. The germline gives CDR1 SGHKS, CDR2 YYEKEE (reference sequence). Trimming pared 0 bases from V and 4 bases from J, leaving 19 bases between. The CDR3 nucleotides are TGTGCCAGCAGCTTGGCCTCCGGGACACCTCATACCTATGGCTACACCTTC. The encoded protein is CASSLASGTPHTYGYTF.

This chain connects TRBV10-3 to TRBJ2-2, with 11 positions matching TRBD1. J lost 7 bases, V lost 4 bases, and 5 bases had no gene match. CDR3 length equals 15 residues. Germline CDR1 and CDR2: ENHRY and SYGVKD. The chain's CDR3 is CAISAGQGAGGELFF. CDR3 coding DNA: TGTGCCATCAGTGCCGGACAGGGGGCGGGCGGGGAGCTGTTTTTT.

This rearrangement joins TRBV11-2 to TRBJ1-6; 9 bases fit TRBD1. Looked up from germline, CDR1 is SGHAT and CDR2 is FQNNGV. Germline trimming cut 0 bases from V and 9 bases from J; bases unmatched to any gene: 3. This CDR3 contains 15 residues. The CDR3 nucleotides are TGTGCCAGCAGCTTAGATGGGACAGGGTCTTCACCCCTCCACTTT. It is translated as CASSLDGTGSSPLHF.

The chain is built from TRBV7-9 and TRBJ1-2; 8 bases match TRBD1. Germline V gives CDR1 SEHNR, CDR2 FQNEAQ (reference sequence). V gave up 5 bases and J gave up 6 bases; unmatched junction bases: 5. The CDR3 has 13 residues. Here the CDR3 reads CASSKDRDHGYTF. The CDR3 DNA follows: TGTGCCAGCAGCAAGGACAGGGACCATGGCTACACCTTC.

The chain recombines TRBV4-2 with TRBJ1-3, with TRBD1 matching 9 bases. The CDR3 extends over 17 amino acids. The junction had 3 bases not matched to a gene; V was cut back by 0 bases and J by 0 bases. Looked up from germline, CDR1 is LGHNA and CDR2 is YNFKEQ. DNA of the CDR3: TGTGCCAGCAGCCAAGAGGACAGGGGCTACTCTGGAAACACCATATATTTT. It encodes CASSQEDRGYSGNTIYF.

CDR3 protein: CASSSLAQNYEQYF. The CDR3 nucleotides read TGTGCCAGCAGTTCTCTAGCCCAGAACTACGAGCAGTACTTC. The chain joins TRBV3-1 (or the pseudogene TRBV3-2) to TRBJ2-7; D possibly corresponds to TRBD2 (5 bases). The CDR3 runs 14 residues. Germline V gene data show CDR1 as LGHDT and CDR2 as YNNKEL (reference sequence). Trimming took 6 bases from V and 3 from J, leaving 15 bases between them.

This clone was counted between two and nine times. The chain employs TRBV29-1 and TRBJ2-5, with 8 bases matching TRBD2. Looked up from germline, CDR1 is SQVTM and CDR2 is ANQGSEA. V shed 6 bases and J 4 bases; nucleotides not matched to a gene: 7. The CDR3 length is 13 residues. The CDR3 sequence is CSVHPSGPETQYF. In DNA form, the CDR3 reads TGCAGCGTCCATCCTAGCGGGCCAGAGACCCAGTACTTC.

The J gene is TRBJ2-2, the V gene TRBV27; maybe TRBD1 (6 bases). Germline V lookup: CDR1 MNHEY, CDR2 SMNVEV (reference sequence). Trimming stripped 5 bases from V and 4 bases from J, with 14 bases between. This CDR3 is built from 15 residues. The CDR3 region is CASSHRAPGTGELFF. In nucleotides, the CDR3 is TGTGCCAGCAGTCACAGGGCTCCGGGCACCGGGGAGCTGTTTTTT.

CDR3 amino acids: CASSAQYGVNEQFF. The CDR3, as DNA: TGTGCCAGCAGCGCACAGTACGGGGTCAATGAGCAGTTCTTC. The gene calls are TRBV7-3 and TRBJ2-1, with D possibly being TRBD2 (5 bases). Germline V gives CDR1 SGHTA, CDR2 FQGTGA. The ends were cut back, 5 bases at V and 6 bases at J, with 14 bases in the middle. The CDR3 totals 14 residues.

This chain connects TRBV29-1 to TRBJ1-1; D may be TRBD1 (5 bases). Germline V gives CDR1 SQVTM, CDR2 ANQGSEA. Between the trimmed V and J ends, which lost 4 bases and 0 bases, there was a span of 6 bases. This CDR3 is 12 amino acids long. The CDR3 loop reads CSVGQMNTEAFF. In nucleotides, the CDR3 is TGCAGCGTTGGACAGATGAACACTGAAGCTTTCTTT.

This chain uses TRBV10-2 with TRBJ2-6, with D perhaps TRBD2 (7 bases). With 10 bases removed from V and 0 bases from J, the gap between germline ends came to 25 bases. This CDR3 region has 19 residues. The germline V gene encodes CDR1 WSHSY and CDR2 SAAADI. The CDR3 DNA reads TGCGCCACTTACCGGGACAACCGACTAGCCCCCTCTGGGGCCAACGTCCTGACTTTC. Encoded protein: CATYRDNRLAPSGANVLTF.

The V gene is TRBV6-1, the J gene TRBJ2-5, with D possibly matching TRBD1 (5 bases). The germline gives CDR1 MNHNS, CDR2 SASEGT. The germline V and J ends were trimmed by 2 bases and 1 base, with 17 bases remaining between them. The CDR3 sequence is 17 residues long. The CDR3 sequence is CASSESLGLQGQETQYF. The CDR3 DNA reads TGTGCCAGCAGTGAATCCTTAGGCTTGCAGGGCCAAGAGACCCAGTACTTC.